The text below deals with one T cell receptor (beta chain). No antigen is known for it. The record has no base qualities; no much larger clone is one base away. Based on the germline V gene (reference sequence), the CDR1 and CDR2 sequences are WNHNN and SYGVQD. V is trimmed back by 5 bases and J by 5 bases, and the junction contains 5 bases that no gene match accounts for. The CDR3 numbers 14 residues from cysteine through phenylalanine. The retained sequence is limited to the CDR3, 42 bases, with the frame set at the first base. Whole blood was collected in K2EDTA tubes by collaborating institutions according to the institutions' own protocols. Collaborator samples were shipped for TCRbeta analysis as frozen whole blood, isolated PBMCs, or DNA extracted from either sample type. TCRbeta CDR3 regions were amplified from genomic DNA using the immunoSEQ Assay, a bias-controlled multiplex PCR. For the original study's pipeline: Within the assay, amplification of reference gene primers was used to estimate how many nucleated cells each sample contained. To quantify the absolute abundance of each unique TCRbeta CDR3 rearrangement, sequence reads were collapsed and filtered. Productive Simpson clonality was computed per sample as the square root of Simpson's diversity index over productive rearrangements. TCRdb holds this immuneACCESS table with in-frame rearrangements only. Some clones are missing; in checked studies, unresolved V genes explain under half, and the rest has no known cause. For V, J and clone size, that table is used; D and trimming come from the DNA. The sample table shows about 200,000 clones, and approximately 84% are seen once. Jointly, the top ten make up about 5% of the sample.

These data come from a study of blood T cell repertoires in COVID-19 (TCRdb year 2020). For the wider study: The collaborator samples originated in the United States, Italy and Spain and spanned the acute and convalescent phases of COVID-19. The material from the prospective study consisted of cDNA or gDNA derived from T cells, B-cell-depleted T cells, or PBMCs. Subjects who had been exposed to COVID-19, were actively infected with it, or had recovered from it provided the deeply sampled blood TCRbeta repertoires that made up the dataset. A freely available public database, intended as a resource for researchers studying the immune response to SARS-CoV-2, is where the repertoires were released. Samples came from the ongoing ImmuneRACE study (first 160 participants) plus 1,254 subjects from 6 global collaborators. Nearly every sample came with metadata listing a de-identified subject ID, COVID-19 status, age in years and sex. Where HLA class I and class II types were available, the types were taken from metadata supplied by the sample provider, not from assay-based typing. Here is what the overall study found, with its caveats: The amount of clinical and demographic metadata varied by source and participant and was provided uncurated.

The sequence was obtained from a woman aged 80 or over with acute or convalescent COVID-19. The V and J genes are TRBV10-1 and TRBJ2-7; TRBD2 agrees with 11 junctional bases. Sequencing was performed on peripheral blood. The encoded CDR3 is CASSLTSGMNEQYF. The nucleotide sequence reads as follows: TGCGCCAGCAGTCTGACTAGCGGGATGAACGAGCAGTACTTC.